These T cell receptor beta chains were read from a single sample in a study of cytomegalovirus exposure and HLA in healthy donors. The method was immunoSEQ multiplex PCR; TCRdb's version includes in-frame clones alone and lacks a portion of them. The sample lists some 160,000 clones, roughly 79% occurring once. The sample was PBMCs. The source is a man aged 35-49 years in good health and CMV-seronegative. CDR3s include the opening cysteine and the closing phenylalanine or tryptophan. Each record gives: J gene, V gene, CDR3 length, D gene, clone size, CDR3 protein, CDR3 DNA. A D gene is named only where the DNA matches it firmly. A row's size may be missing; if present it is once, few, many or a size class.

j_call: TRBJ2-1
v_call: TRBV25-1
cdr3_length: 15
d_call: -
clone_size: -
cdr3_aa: CASSESILPYNEQFF
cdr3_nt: TGTGCCAGCAGTGAATCCATACTACCCTACAATGAGCAGTTCTTC

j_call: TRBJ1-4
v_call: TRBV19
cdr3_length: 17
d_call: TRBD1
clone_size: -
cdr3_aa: CASSIRTGRLYDEKLFF
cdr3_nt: TGTGCCAGTAGTATCAGGACAGGGAGACTGTACGATGAAAAACTGTTTTTT

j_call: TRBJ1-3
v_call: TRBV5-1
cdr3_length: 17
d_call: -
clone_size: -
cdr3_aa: CASRGRGKIISGNTIYF
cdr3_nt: TGCGCCAGCAGGGGCAGGGGAAAAATTATCTCTGGAAACACCATATATTTT

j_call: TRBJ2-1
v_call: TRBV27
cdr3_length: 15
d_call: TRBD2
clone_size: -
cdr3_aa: CASSLITSGSNEQFF
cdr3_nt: TGTGCCAGCAGTTTAATTACTAGCGGGAGTAATGAGCAGTTCTTC

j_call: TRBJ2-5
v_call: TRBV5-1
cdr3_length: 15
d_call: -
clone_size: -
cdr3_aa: CASSPSVLNIETQYF
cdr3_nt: TGCGCCAGCAGTCCTAGTGTTTTGAATATTGAGACCCAGTACTTC

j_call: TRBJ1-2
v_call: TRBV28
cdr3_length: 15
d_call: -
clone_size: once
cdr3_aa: CASSLLRGGAYGYTF
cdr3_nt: TGTGCCAGCAGTTTATTACGCGGGGGCGCTTATGGCTACACCTTC

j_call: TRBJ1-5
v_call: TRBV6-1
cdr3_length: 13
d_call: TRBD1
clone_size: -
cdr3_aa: CASRQQGDQPQHF
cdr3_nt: TGTGCCAGCAGGCAGCAGGGGGATCAGCCCCAGCATTTT

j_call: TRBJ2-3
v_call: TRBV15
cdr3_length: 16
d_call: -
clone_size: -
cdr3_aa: CATSSFLAGNRGTQYF
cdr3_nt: TGTGCCACCAGCAGTTTCCTAGCGGGAAACAGGGGGACGCAGTATTTT

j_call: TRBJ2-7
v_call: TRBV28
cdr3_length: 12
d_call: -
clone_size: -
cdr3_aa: CASSPPLAVQYF
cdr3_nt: TGTGCCAGCAGTCCCCCCCTGGCCGTGCAGTACTTC

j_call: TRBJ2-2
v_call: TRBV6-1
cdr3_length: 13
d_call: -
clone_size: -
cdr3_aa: CASSFGGTGELFF
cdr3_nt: TGTGCCAGCAGTTTTGGAGGCACCGGGGAGCTGTTTTTT